The clone carrying this T cell receptor (beta chain) showed up just a few times. Its antigen is not known. V lost 6 bases, J lost 7 bases, and 12 bases lay in between. CDR3 size: 12 residues. Germline-derived CDR1 and CDR2 are SQVTM and ANQGSEA. This specimen comes from a study of identical twins. Study observations and caveats: Out-of-frame alpha sequences shared between twins exhibited an excess of low generation probability. Insertion counts were lower in abundant cord blood beta clonotypes, a trend that memory repertoires did not show.

TCRdb passed the 5' RACE reads through MiXCR, listing each CDR3 protein once. Of under 300,000 distinct CDR3 sequences in the sample, 5.5% to 7.5% were seen once. The same specimen was also included in a second study, on T cells expressing NK-cell markers. This second study notes: What restricted sorting to alpha-beta TCR T cells in several experiments was an anti-gamma-delta TCR antibody. The study found these clonotypes also leading the CD3+CD56-NKG2C+ fraction in several donors.

This clonotype was obtained from a woman younger than 35 in good health. The sequenced material came from CD8+ T cells sorted from blood. The chain recombines TRBV29-1 with TRBJ1-4, with D possibly TRBD1 on 5 matching bases. The CDR3: CSVGGVGEKLFF. Here the CDR3 DNA reads TGCAGCGTCGGGGGGGTCGGTGAAAAACTGTTTTTT.